This T cell receptor beta chain was captured by sequencing in a study of blood T cell repertoires in COVID-19. Whole-study context: The United States, Italy and Spain provided the acute and convalescent COVID-19 samples. T cells, B-cell-depleted T cells, or PBMCs provided the cDNA or gDNA that served as material.

During active infection, Seattle patients enrolled and were then monitored through disease. Some clones are missing from TCRdb's copy, which holds only in-frame ones; the method was immunoSEQ multiplex PCR. The profile covers 200,000 to 300,000 clones, with about nine tenths appearing a single time and roughly 6.3% taken by the ten largest. The length of the CDR3 is 14 residues. The germline CDR1 and CDR2 sequences are SGHTA and FQGNSA. Trimming cost V 0 bases and J 5 bases, with 7 bases left between them. The chain joins TRBV7-2 to TRBJ2-2; D possibly corresponds to TRBD2 (5 bases). The sequence was obtained from a woman aged 25 to 39 with COVID-19, enrolled during active disease. Sequences were obtained from peripheral blood. DNA of the CDR3: TGTGCCAGCAGCTTAGCGGGAGTAACCGGGGAGCTGTTTTTT. It translates to CASSLAGVTGELFF.